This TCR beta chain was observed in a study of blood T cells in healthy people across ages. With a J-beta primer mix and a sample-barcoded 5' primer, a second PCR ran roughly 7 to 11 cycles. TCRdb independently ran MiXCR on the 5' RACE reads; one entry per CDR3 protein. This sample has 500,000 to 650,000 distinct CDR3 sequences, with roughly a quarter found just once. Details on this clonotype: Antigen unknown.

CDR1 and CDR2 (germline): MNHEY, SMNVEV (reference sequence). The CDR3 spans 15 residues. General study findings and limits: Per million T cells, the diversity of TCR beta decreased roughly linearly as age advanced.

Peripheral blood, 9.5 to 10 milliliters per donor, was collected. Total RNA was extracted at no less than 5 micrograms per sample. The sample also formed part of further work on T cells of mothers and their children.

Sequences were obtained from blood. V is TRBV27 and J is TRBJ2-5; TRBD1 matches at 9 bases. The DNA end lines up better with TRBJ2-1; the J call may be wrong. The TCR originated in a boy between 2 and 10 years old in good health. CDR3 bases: TGTGCCAGCAGTTCTTTCGGGACAGGGTACAATGAGCAGTTCTTC. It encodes CASSSFGTGYNEQFF.